The clone carrying this TCR beta chain was seen at least ten times. Its specificity is not known. These data are taken from a study of CD8+CD57+ T cells in acquired aplastic anemia. About the research overall: Healthy CD8+ samples averaged about 11.0 million reads.

Profiling that covered TCR beta VDJ and CDR3 relied on genomic DNA as its template. TCRdb redid the calling of the reads with MiXCR, one entry per CDR3 protein. The sample lists about 62,000 distinct CDR3 sequences, 55% occurring once. Study results and limitations: No significant patient-versus-control difference appeared in CD8+ Simpson's diversity. In common between the patients and the controls were twenty-nine CD8+ CDR3 sequences.

V was shortened by 5 bases and J by 3 bases, with 23 bases between the two germline ends. The CDR3 has 17 residues. Sequences were obtained from sorted CD4+, CD8+, or CD8+CD57+ T cells (not recorded which) from PBMCs. This TCR came from a human donor in good health, serving as a control. This sequence joins TRBV12-3 or TRBV12-4 and TRBJ2-7; D is undetermined. CDR3 bases: TGTGCCAGCAGTCCGTCCCCTTTTGGGTCATGGGACTACGAGCAGTACTTC. This translates into CASSPSPFGSWDYEQYF.